This T cell receptor beta chain derives from a study of shared clonotypes between healthy human individuals. Findings and limits, study-wide: Sequencing depth was a factor that was expected to affect clonotype sharing among donors. Generally, naive subsets (rather than memory subsets) showed larger estimated richness.

This clone was counted only a few times. Antigen specificity is unknown. This sample includes further DNA sequences coding for the same CDR3. CD45RO-negative cells were positively selected for CCR7, leaving out terminally differentiated effector memory CD45RA+ cells. Only in-frame clones appear in the TCRdb table, and some are missing; sequencing was by immunoSEQ multiplex PCR. The profile covers 1.5 million to 2.5 million clones, with approximately 94% appearing a single time and 1% to 1.5% taken by the ten largest. The sample was naive CD8+ T cells sorted from blood. This clonotype originated in a man younger than 35 in good health.

The CDR3 here is CASSDRGNYGYTF. CDR3 sequence (DNA): TGTGCCAGCAGTGACAGGGGGAACTATGGCTACACCTTC. This chain connects TRBV6-4 to TRBJ1-2, with D tentatively TRBD1 (6 bases). The CDR3 consists of 13 residues. CDR1 MRHNA and CDR2 SNTAGT come from the germline V gene. V was shortened by 2 bases and J by 2 bases, with 6 bases between the two germline ends.